This T cell receptor beta chain emerged from a study of T cell repertoires in cytomegalovirus infection. Study overall: Public signatures in TCR beta pointed to CMV infection and matching HLA type.

This clonotype was counted a few times. Germline values: CDR1 MGHRA, CDR2 YSYEKL. CDR3 length equals 14 residues. V was pared by 5 bases and J by 6 bases, with 17 bases between. In TCRdb, the reads were re-called with MiXCR into one record per CDR3 protein. The sample lists roughly 500,000 distinct CDR3 sequences, 15% to 20% occurring once. Input material: CD8+ T cells from PBMCs. This TCR derives from a human donor in good health (CMV status not recorded). Some clones in this sample may be carry-over from other donors' samples. The chain has TRBV4-1 and TRBJ2-7; D may be TRBD1 or TRBD2 (5 bases each). In DNA form, the CDR3 reads TGCGCCAGCAGCAAACCGGGACCCCGGCGCGAGCAGTACTTC. The encoded protein is CASSKPGPRREQYF.